The 29 T cell receptor beta chains below were found in one sample sequenced in a study of cytomegalovirus exposure and HLA in healthy donors. 13 Jbeta primers and 60 Vbeta primers were used for the PCR. TCRdb keeps only in-frame clones here, not all; method: immunoSEQ multiplex PCR. This repertoire includes fewer than 150,000 clones. The source material was PBMCs. The receptors derive from a woman aged 55-69 years in good health and CMV-seronegative.

CDR3 coding DNA: TGTGCCAGCAGGGACAGGGAGTTTGGAAACACCATATATTTT. As protein: CASRDREFGNTIYF. The chain recombines TRBV6-1 with TRBJ1-3, with TRBD1 identical over 8 bases. The V gene end was trimmed by 6 bases and the J gene end by 3 bases; junction bases not matched to a gene: 4. Germline CDR1 is MNHNS and CDR2 is SASEGT. This CDR3 region has 14 residues.

This chain uses TRBV7-8 with TRBJ1-1, with 8 bases that match TRBD1. Germline loops: CDR1 SGHVS, CDR2 FQNEAQ. Trimming at V came to 5 bases and at J to 0 bases, leaving 8 bases not matched to a gene. The CDR3 is made up of 16 amino acids. Here the CDR3 reads CASSKSNRGMNTEAFF. The CDR3 DNA follows: TGTGCCAGCAGCAAATCGAACAGGGGGATGAACACTGAAGCTTTCTTT.

The V gene is TRBV12-5, the J gene TRBJ1-1, with D possibly TRBD1 on 6 matching bases. The germline V gene encodes CDR1 LGHNT and CDR2 FRNRAP. This CDR3 comprises 12 residues. V shed 5 bases and J shed 8 bases, with 12 bases lying between them. The CDR3 here is CASGPGTPEAFF. The CDR3 DNA is TGTGCTAGTGGTCCCGGGACACCCGAAGCTTTCTTT.

The CDR3 loop reads CASSLRGENTDTQYF. The DNA of the CDR3 is TGTGCCAGCAGCTTGCGGGGGGAAAACACAGATACGCAGTATTTT. J is TRBJ2-3 and V is TRBV7-9, with 8 bases lining up with TRBD2. J was trimmed by 2 bases and V by 3 bases; bases with no gene match: 4. Germline V CDR1 and CDR2: SEHNR, FQNEAQ (reference sequence). CDR3 length equals 15 residues.

The rearrangement uses TRBV27 and TRBJ1-1; D is possibly TRBD1 (5 bases). Germline CDR1 is MNHEY and CDR2 is SMNVEV (reference sequence). V shed 8 bases and J shed 0 bases, with 16 bases lying between them. This CDR3 contains 15 residues. The CDR3 spells CASRTLGGMNTEAFF. The CDR3 coding sequence is TGTGCCAGCCGAACCCTGGGGGGGATGAACACTGAAGCTTTCTTT.

This chain links TRBV5-1 with TRBJ2-3; 10 positions agree with TRBD2. Germline V gives CDR1 SGHRS, CDR2 YFSETQ. Trimming at V came to 2 bases and at J to 4 bases, leaving 7 bases not matched to a gene. The CDR3 length is 16 residues. The DNA for the CDR3 is TGCGCCAGCAGCTTCTCAGCGGGGGGGCCATCAGATACGCAGTATTTT. This encodes CASSFSAGGPSDTQYF.

A word on this clone: Other nucleotide sequences in the sample specify the same CDR3. The chain employs TRBV5-1 and TRBJ2-1; D perhaps matches TRBD1 (5 bases). The CDR3 contains 16 residues. Germline CDR1 reads SGHRS; CDR2 reads YFSETQ. With 1 base removed from V and 0 bases from J, the gap between germline ends came to 11 bases. The CDR3 DNA is TGCGCCAGCAGCTTGAGTGCCCAGGGCTCCTACAATGAGCAGTTCTTC. This sequence encodes CASSLSAQGSYNEQFF.

The chain combines TRBV5-1 with TRBJ1-1, with TRBD1 matching 7 bases. Germline V gene sequence: CDR1 SGHRS, CDR2 YFSETQ. After removal of 4 bases from V and 1 base from J, the junction contained 4 bases not matched to a gene. The CDR3 runs 14 residues. For the CDR3, the DNA is TGCGCCAGCAGCCCGGGACAGACGAACACTGAAGCTTTCTTT. Protein: CASSPGQTNTEAFF.

The chain employs TRBV4-1 and TRBJ2-3; 9 bases match TRBD2. This CDR3 comprises 13 residues. CDR1 is MGHRA and CDR2 is YSYEKL in the germline V gene. V lost 6 bases to trimming and J lost 9 bases; unmatched junction nucleotides: 7. The CDR3 coding sequence is TGCGCCAGCAGTCAGAAGGGGACTAGCACGCAGTATTTT. Translation gives CASSQKGTSTQYF.

About this clone itself: An end of the junction does not agree with germline; a read error may underlie this. The chain employs TRBV2 and TRBJ1-2, with D unresolved. CDR3 length: 13 residues. Germline CDR1 is SNHLY and CDR2 is FYNNEI. CDR3 DNA: TGTGCCAGCAGTGATCCTCTAGCGGTAGGCTGCACCTTC. Translated, it gives CASSDPLAVGCTF.

The chain links TRBV10-3 to TRBJ1-4; possibly TRBD1 for D (5 bases). The germline gives CDR1 ENHRY, CDR2 SYGVKD. This CDR3 region has 15 residues. V dropped 3 bases and J dropped 1 base, with 9 bases sitting between them. The CDR3 spells CAISEQVGTNEKLFF. The CDR3 DNA sequence: TGTGCCATCAGTGAACAGGTTGGAACTAATGAAAAACTGTTTTTT.

V is TRBV7-9 and J is TRBJ1-2, with 7 bases that match TRBD1. With V trimmed by 0 bases and J by 8 bases, 9 bases remained unmatched. Looked up from germline, CDR1 is SEHNR and CDR2 is FQNEAQ (reference sequence). The CDR3 totals 15 residues. CDR3 nucleotides: TGTGCCAGCAGCTTAGCCATGGCAGGGGGTATAGGCTACACCTTC. This translates into CASSLAMAGGIGYTF.

The V and J genes are TRBV19 and TRBJ2-2; 8 bases match TRBD1. The CDR3 covers 17 residues. V shed 4 bases, J shed 3 bases, and the junction held 10 bases outside the gene matches. Germline lookup yields CDR1 LNHDA and CDR2 SQIVND (reference sequence). The CDR3 region has the DNA TGTGCCAGTAGTACCCTTCTCAGGGGGCAGGACACCGGGGAGCTGTTTTTT. Translation gives CASSTLLRGQDTGELFF.

This chain joins TRBV27 and TRBJ1-2; 8 bases match TRBD1. Germline CDR1 MNHEY, CDR2 SMNVEV (reference sequence). There are 15 residues in the CDR3. Unmatched junction bases numbered 11, after V lost 4 bases and J lost 7 bases. CDR3 sequence (DNA): TGTGCCAGCAGTTCCCCCGGACAGGGACGCTCTGGCTACACCTTC. It encodes CASSSPGQGRSGYTF.

The rearrangement joins TRBV18 to TRBJ1-3, with TRBD1 as a possible D gene (5 bases). Germline CDR1 and CDR2: KGHSH and LQKENI. This CDR3 is built from 15 residues. The V end was cut by 0 bases, the J end by 0 bases, with 6 bases between. CDR3 sequence (DNA): TGTGCCAGCTCACCACCGACAGACTCTGGAAACACCATATATTTT. It yields the protein CASSPPTDSGNTIYF.

This chain links TRBV7-9 with TRBJ2-5; the D is unclear. The assigned J gene may be wrong: the sequence end matches TRBJ2-7 better. The V gene's germline CDR1 is SEHNR and CDR2 FQNEAQ (reference sequence). This CDR3 has 14 residues. The CDR3 region is CASSFGGYSYEQYF. CDR3 DNA sequence: TGTGCCAGCAGCTTTGGCGGTTACTCCTACGAGCAGTACTTC.

V and J are TRBV9 and TRBJ2-3; D possibly corresponds to TRBD1 (6 bases). The CDR3 consists of 18 residues. With 0 bases removed from V and 4 bases from J, the gap between germline ends came to 21 bases. In germline, CDR1 is SGDLS, CDR2 YYNGEE. The CDR3 region has the DNA TGTGCCAGCAGCGTAGGGGGACACACTCGGATTACGGCAGATACGCAGTATTTT. Protein sequence: CASSVGGHTRITADTQYF.

The rearrangement joins TRBV10-1 to TRBJ2-5; 10 nucleotides match TRBD2. The J call may be wrong; the DNA end is better matched by TRBJ2-7. The germline V gene has CDR1 WNHNN and CDR2 SYGVQD (reference sequence). The CDR3 extends over 16 amino acids. Written as DNA, the CDR3 is TGCGCCAGCAGTGAGTCCCTAGCGGGAGTGGCCTACGAGCAGTACTTC. This encodes CASSESLAGVAYEQYF.

This sequence joins TRBV5-1 and TRBJ2-5; 7 bases fit TRBD1. The CDR3 totals 14 residues. Germline values: CDR1 SGHRS, CDR2 YFSETQ. V gave up 7 bases and J gave up 5 bases; unmatched junction bases: 11. DNA for the CDR3: TGCGCCAGCGGCCCCCGGGACAGAGGGGAGACCCAGTACTTC. Its protein is CASGPRDRGETQYF.

The J gene is TRBJ1-3, the V gene TRBV5-1; D is unclear. The CDR3 length is 14 residues. Looked up from germline, CDR1 is SGHRS and CDR2 is YFSETQ. V dropped 4 bases and J dropped 4 bases, with 12 bases sitting between them. The CDR3 nucleotides read TGCGCCAGCAGCCCGACGGGAACCGGAAACACCATATATTTT. It specifies CASSPTGTGNTIYF. The complete variable domain, with remaining parts taken from reference TRBV5-1 and TRBJ1-3, reads KAGVTQTPRYLIKTRGQQVTLSCSPISGHRSVSWYQQTPGQGLQFLFEYFSETQRNKGNFPGRFSGRQFSNSRSEMNVSTLELGDSALYLCASSPTGTGNTIYFGEGSWLTVV.

The J gene is TRBJ2-7, the V gene TRBV29-1, with 10 positions matching TRBD2. Losses at the gene ends were 1 base for V and 2 bases for J; bases not matched to a gene: 2. CDR3 length: 14 residues. Germline V gives CDR1 SQVTM, CDR2 ANQGSEA. The CDR3 DNA follows: TGCAGCGTTGAAGGGACTAGCGGTACCTACGAGCAGTACTTC. The encoded protein is CSVEGTSGTYEQYF.

V is TRBV25-1 and J is TRBJ2-7, with 9 bases matching TRBD1. Trimming removed 3 bases from V and 2 bases from J; junction bases left unmatched: 5. Looked up from germline, CDR1 is MGHDK and CDR2 is SYGVNS. The CDR3 contains 15 residues. CDR3 amino acids: CASSDPGQGTYEQYF. For the CDR3, the DNA is TGTGCCAGCAGTGACCCGGGACAGGGTACCTACGAGCAGTACTTC.

In DNA form, the CDR3 reads TGTGCCAGCAGCTTGTCCGGCTCTGGGGCCAACGTCCTGACTTTC. This codes for CASSLSGSGANVLTF. The gene calls are TRBV7-3 and TRBJ2-6; D ambiguous. The germline V and J ends were trimmed by 3 bases and 0 bases, with 6 bases remaining between them. The CDR3 extends over 15 amino acids. The germline gives CDR1 SGHTA, CDR2 FQGTGA.

Here the CDR3 DNA reads TGTGCCAGCAGCCCTAGGTTCACGCAGTATTTT. It yields the protein CASSPRFTQYF. V and J are TRBV11-2 and TRBJ2-3; no firm D call. The germline gives CDR1 SGHAT, CDR2 FQNNGV. The CDR3 sequence is 11 residues long. Trimming cost V 5 bases and J 9 bases, with 9 bases left between them.

This chain links TRBV18 with TRBJ2-2, with D unresolved. Trimming removed 1 base from V and 9 bases from J, with 12 bases in between. Germline V gives CDR1 KGHSH, CDR2 LQKENI. The length of the CDR3 is 14 residues. The CDR3 here is CASSPLDAPRELFF. CDR3 in DNA: TGTGCCAGCTCACCACTAGATGCGCCCCGGGAGCTGTTTTTT.

The chain combines TRBV5-6 with TRBJ2-2, with D tentatively TRBD1 (6 bases). The CDR3 is made up of 14 amino acids. V dropped 4 bases and J dropped 8 bases, with 15 bases sitting between them. Looked up from germline, CDR1 is SGHDT and CDR2 is YYEEEE. The CDR3 region is CASSLSPGAGELFF. CDR3 bases: TGTGCCAGCAGCCTTTCCCCAGGGGCGGGGGAGCTGTTTTTT.

This chain connects TRBV15 to TRBJ1-2; D unresolved. Germline V gene sequence: CDR1 LNHNV, CDR2 YYDKDF (reference sequence). The CDR3 extends over 15 amino acids. With 1 base removed from V and 4 bases from J, the gap between germline ends came to 13 bases. The DNA of the CDR3 is TGTGCCACCAGCAGAGTTCCGCAGGTATTCTATGGCTACACCTTC. Its translation: CATSRVPQVFYGYTF.

The chain employs TRBV5-5 and TRBJ1-6; perhaps TRBD1 as D (5 bases). Germline assignment: CDR1 SGHKS and CDR2 YYEKEE (reference sequence). V lost 6 bases to trimming and J lost 5 bases, with 15 bases between them. The CDR3 has 15 residues. The CDR3 protein is CASTRTGGNNSPLHF. CDR3 in DNA: TGTGCCAGCACTCGGACCGGGGGGAATAATTCACCCCTCCACTTT.

The chain carries TRBV9 and TRBJ1-4; 8 nucleotides align to TRBD1. The CDR3 runs to 17 residues. CDR1 and CDR2 from the germline V gene are SGDLS and YYNGEE. V shed 0 bases and J 5 bases; nucleotides not matched to a gene: 9. CDR3 sequence: CASSVDPDRVGNEKLFF. The DNA of the CDR3 is TGTGCCAGCAGCGTAGACCCGGACAGGGTGGGGAATGAAAAACTGTTTTTT.